This entry lists 17 T cell receptor beta chains sequenced from one sample in a study of identifying expanded T cells in peripheral blood (dated by TCRdb to between 2018 and 2021). The method was the immunoSEQ multiplex PCR assay. TCRdb stores this immuneACCESS table with in-frame sequences only. Part of the clones is absent; in the studies checked, under half of the shortfall reflects unresolved V genes, and no reason is known for the rest. This sample lists roughly 75,000 clones; 90% were detected once. Clones ranked in the top ten supply over 2.5% of the sample. The sample was blood. The receptors originated from a person between 18 and 75 years old in good health.

The chain recombines TRBV7-9 with TRBJ1-1, with D unclear. Germline CDR1 reads SEHNR; CDR2 reads FQNEAQ (reference sequence). Deletions cut 5 bases from V and 0 bases from J, with 10 bases between. The CDR3 length is 14 residues. The chain's CDR3 is CASSPTSLNTEAFF. The CDR3 DNA reads as TGTGCCAGCAGCCCCACATCATTGAACACTGAAGCTTTCTTT.

This clone was observed a single time. The rearrangement links TRBV6-6 to TRBJ2-1; possibly TRBD2 for D (5 bases). Trimming stripped 6 bases from V and 0 bases from J, with 9 bases between. The CDR3 extends over 14 amino acids. From germline, CDR1 is MNHNY and CDR2 SVGAGI (reference sequence). The chain's CDR3 is CASRHRDSYNEQFF. For the CDR3, the DNA is TGTGCCAGCAGACACCGGGACTCCTACAATGAGCAGTTCTTC.

This clone was picked up one time. This rearrangement joins TRBV28 to TRBJ1-2, with D tentatively TRBD1 (6 bases). Germline V gene lookup returns CDR1 MDHEN and CDR2 SYDVKM. The CDR3 covers 11 residues. V gave up 6 bases and J gave up 5 bases, with 7 bases separating them. This CDR3 reads CASRDRYGYTF. DNA of the CDR3: TGTGCCAGCAGGGACAGATATGGCTACACCTTC.

This rearrangement joins TRBV5-4 to TRBJ1-1, with 7 positions matching TRBD1. This CDR3 comprises 14 residues. Losses at the gene ends were 4 bases for V and 0 bases for J; bases not matched to a gene: 3. Germline V gives CDR1 SGHNT, CDR2 YYREEE (reference sequence). In nucleotides, the CDR3 is TGTGCCAGCAGCAGGGGACAGTTGAACACTGAAGCTTTCTTT. It is translated as CASSRGQLNTEAFF.

The chain has TRBV7-6 and TRBJ1-1; D call uncertain. This CDR3 is 12 amino acids long. CDR1 SGHVS and CDR2 FNYEAQ come from the germline V gene. V lost 2 bases and J lost 3, with 4 bases in between. The CDR3 loop is CASSLWDTEAFF. CDR3 in DNA: TGTGCCAGCAGCTTATGGGACACTGAAGCTTTCTTT.

This chain joins TRBV5-1 and TRBJ2-7, with D perhaps matching TRBD1 or TRBD2 (5 bases each). The V gene's germline CDR1 is SGHRS and CDR2 YFSETQ. The CDR3 length is 15 residues. Deletions cut 0 bases from V and 0 bases from J, with 10 bases between. This CDR3 reads CASSLAVGRSYEQYF. CDR3 sequence (DNA): TGCGCCAGCAGCTTGGCCGTGGGACGCTCCTACGAGCAGTACTTC.

This rearrangement joins TRBV19 to TRBJ1-1; perhaps TRBD1 as D (5 bases). Germline lookup yields CDR1 LNHDA and CDR2 SQIVND (reference sequence). The CDR3 sequence is 13 residues long. V gave up 5 bases and J gave up 5 bases, with 12 bases separating them. CDR3 region: CASSYLGGTEAFF. The CDR3 DNA follows: TGTGCCAGTAGTTACCTCGGGGGGACTGAAGCTTTCTTT.

V usage is TRBV7-9 and J usage is TRBJ2-7, with a tentative D call TRBD2 (6 bases). CDR3 length equals 14 residues. Germline CDR1 is SEHNR and CDR2 is FQNEAQ (reference sequence). Between the trimmed V and J ends, which lost 1 base and 2 bases, there was a span of 9 bases. The DNA of the CDR3 is TGTGCCAGCAGCTTAGAGGGCGGGGCCTACGAGCAGTACTTC. It specifies CASSLEGGAYEQYF.

The chain combines TRBV28 with TRBJ2-5; TRBD2 aligns across 11 bases. The germline V gene has CDR1 MDHEN and CDR2 SYDVKM. J lost 4 bases, V lost 5 bases, and 6 bases had no gene match. The CDR3 consists of 15 residues. Here the CDR3 reads CASSTTSGGLETQYF. In nucleotides, the CDR3 is TGTGCCAGCAGTACAACTAGCGGGGGACTAGAGACCCAGTACTTC. Complete variable domain (other parts from reference TRBV28 and TRBJ2-5): DVKVTQSSRYLVKRTGEKVFLECVQDMDHENMFWYRQDPGLGLRLIYFSYDVKMKEKGDIPEGYSVSREKKERFSLILESASTNQTSMYLCASSTTSGGLETQYFGPGTRLLVL.

The J gene is TRBJ1-2, the V gene TRBV6-1; D is possibly TRBD1 (5 bases). Germline V CDR1 and CDR2: MNHNS, SASEGT. CDR3 length equals 13 residues. Between the trimmed V and J ends, which lost 4 bases and 13 bases, there was a span of 19 bases. The CDR3 DNA is TGTGCCAGCAGTGCCACCACAGGAGTGGGGATCACCTTC. Amino acids: CASSATTGVGITF.

The chain couples TRBV7-2 to TRBJ1-5; possibly TRBD1 for D (5 bases). This CDR3 spans 15 amino acids. V dropped 1 base and J dropped 4 bases, with 11 bases sitting between them. Germline V gives CDR1 SGHTA, CDR2 FQGNSA. This chain's CDR3 is CASSLEGWGNQPQHF. The DNA of the CDR3 is TGTGCCAGCAGCTTAGAAGGTTGGGGGAATCAGCCCCAGCATTTT. The full variable domain, with the rest looked up from reference TRBV7-2 and TRBJ1-5, is GAGVSQSPSNKVTEKGKDVELRCDPISGHTALYWYRQSLGQGLEFLIYFQGNSAPDKSGLPSDRFSAERTGGSVSTLTIQRTQQEDSAVYLCASSLEGWGNQPQHFGDGTRLSIL.

The V and J genes are TRBV5-6 and TRBJ1-6; D is possibly TRBD1 (6 bases). In germline, CDR1 is SGHDT, CDR2 YYEEEE. V lost 0 bases and J 9 bases, leaving 10 bases between the germline ends. The CDR3 loop spans 14 amino acids. The DNA for the CDR3 is TGTGCCAGCAGCTTGGGGGGGCTGGCTTCACCCCTCCACTTT. Its protein product is CASSLGGLASPLHF.

The rearrangement uses TRBV4-2 and TRBJ2-4; 15 nucleotides align to TRBD2. Germline V gene lookup returns CDR1 LGHNA and CDR2 YNFKEQ. CDR3 length: 19 residues. J was trimmed by 3 bases and V by 4 bases; bases with no gene match: 10. For the CDR3, the DNA is TGTGCCAGCAGCCTCTTAGGGACTAGCGGGAGGAGGGTCAAAAACATTCAGTACTTC. Its translation is CASSLLGTSGRRVKNIQYF.

V gene TRBV7-8 combines with J gene TRBJ1-2; TRBD1 is a possible D gene (6 bases). Between the trimmed V and J ends, which lost 5 bases and 8 bases, there was a span of 18 bases. CDR1 is SGHVS, CDR2 FQNEAQ, per germline. The CDR3 sequence is 14 residues long. The CDR3 bases are TGTGCCAGCAGCGGAGGGGGTCGGGCTTGGGGCTACACCTTC. This gives the protein CASSGGGRAWGYTF.

The rearrangement joins TRBV5-6 to TRBJ1-2; D is possibly TRBD1 (5 bases). This CDR3 has 15 amino acids. The germline gives CDR1 SGHDT, CDR2 YYEEEE. V was trimmed by 4 bases and J by 2 bases, leaving 15 bases between them. This CDR3 is CASSPGGAANYGYTF. The CDR3 DNA sequence: TGTGCCAGCAGCCCCGGGGGTGCAGCGAACTATGGCTACACCTTC.

V and J are TRBV30 and TRBJ2-3; D is uncertain. Germline CDR1 and CDR2: GTSNPN and SVGIG (reference sequence). The CDR3 is 14 residues long. With 2 bases removed from V and 1 base from J, the gap between germline ends came to 10 bases. CDR3 protein: CAWSLILGTDTQYF. The CDR3 DNA reads TGTGCCTGGAGTCTGATCCTCGGCACAGATACGCAGTATTTT. Based on the CDR3 plus reference TRBV30 and TRBJ2-3, the full variable domain is SQTIHQWPATLVQPVGSPLSLECTVEGTSNPNLYWYRQAAGRGLQLLFYSVGIGQISSEVPQNLSASRPQDRQFILSSKKLLLSDSGFYLCAWSLILGTDTQYFGPGTRLTVL.

The chain has TRBV5-6 and TRBJ2-5; no clear D gene. CDR3 length: 11 amino acids. The ends were cut back, 5 bases at V and 0 bases at J, with 2 bases in the middle. Germline V gene lookup returns CDR1 SGHDT and CDR2 YYEEEE. CDR3 DNA sequence: TGTGCCAGCAGATACCAAGAGACCCAGTACTTC. Residues: CASRYQETQYF.